This T cell receptor (beta chain) is from a study of blood T cell repertoires in COVID-19. The wider study: The origin of the acute and convalescent COVID-19 samples was the United States, Italy and Spain. Nucleic acid was either cDNA or gDNA, and it came from T cells, B-cell-depleted T cells, or PBMCs.

All recovered Cohort 3 donors got two negative PCRs, got clearance, or saw symptom resolution. This CDR3 region has 15 residues. V was pared by 0 bases and J by 7 bases, with 13 bases between. Germline V gene lookup returns CDR1 LGHNA and CDR2 YNFKEQ. Sequencing used immunoSEQ multiplex PCR; TCRdb keeps in-frame clones, though not all of them. The sample has approximately 250,000 clones; approximately 90% are singletons. The receptor's source is a woman in her twenties or thirties who had recovered from COVID-19. Sequencing used PBMCs or T cells enriched from blood (not recorded which). J is TRBJ2-1 and V is TRBV4-2, with D perhaps matching TRBD2 (5 bases). CDR3 sequence: CASSQDVIARNEQFF. The CDR3 DNA sequence: TGTGCCAGCAGCCAAGATGTAATAGCGAGAAATGAGCAGTTCTTC.